The sequence of this T cell receptor (gamma chain) was determined in a study of gamma-delta chains in newborns, infants, children. About the study: Polyclonal expansion of innate γδ T cells after birth follows microbial exposure.

TCRdb re-called the reads using CATT. Of 3,000 to 4,000 gamma-chain clones listed, about 61% are singletons. J was trimmed by 12 bases and V by 4 bases; bases with no gene match: 12. The length of the CDR3 is 12 residues. The germline gives CDR1 GITISATS, CDR2 ISYDGTV (reference sequence). Material for sequencing was blood. The chain is built from TRGV9 and TRGJ1 or TRGJ2. In the absence of a J gene in TCRdb, the DNA was matched to germline to assign it here. This clonotype was obtained from a child who was a newborn, infant or young child, either healthy, febrile or measles-vaccinated (not recorded which). CDR3 region: CALWDPMGGKLF. The CDR3, as DNA: TGTGCCTTGTGGGACCCCATGGGGGGGAAACTCTTT.